The 25 T cell receptor beta chains given below trace back to one sample, sequenced in a study of technical replicates of blood from a handful of donors. Profiling relied on immunoSEQ multiplex PCR, and the TCRdb table lists in-frame clones only, not all of them. The table records around 56,000 clones, about 95% of them present only once. The material sequenced was PBMCs. All receptors derive from a human donor in good health. Some clones in this sample may be carry-over from other donors' samples.

The chain uses TRBV6-6 and TRBJ2-7, with D possibly matching TRBD2 (5 bases). The germline V and J ends were trimmed by 4 bases and 7 bases, with 20 bases remaining between them. Looked up from germline, CDR1 is MNHNY and CDR2 is SVGAGI (reference sequence). The CDR3 is made up of 15 amino acids. The CDR3 is CASSFGRTLTGEQYF. The DNA for the CDR3 is TGTGCCAGCAGTTTCGGGCGCACATTAACGGGGGAGCAGTACTTC.

The chain links TRBV5-1 to TRBJ2-7, with TRBD1 matching 7 bases. The junction had 2 bases not matched to a gene; V was cut back by 4 bases and J by 4 bases. CDR1 is SGHRS and CDR2 is YFSETQ in the germline V gene. The CDR3 runs 12 residues. The CDR3 coding sequence is TGCGCCAGCAGCGCACAGGGGTACGAGCAGTACTTC. Its translation: CASSAQGYEQYF. Complete variable domain (other parts from reference TRBV5-1 and TRBJ2-7): KAGVTQTPRYLIKTRGQQVTLSCSPISGHRSVSWYQQTPGQGLQFLFEYFSETQRNKGNFPGRFSGRQFSNSRSEMNVSTLELGDSALYLCASSAQGYEQYFGPGTRLTVT.

The chain links TRBV19 to TRBJ2-1; perhaps TRBD1 as D (6 bases). Trimming shortened V by 3 bases and J by 0 bases, and 12 bases separated the two germline ends. This CDR3 has 16 amino acids. Germline V gene lookup returns CDR1 LNHDA and CDR2 SQIVND (reference sequence). CDR3 sequence (DNA): TGTGCCAGTAGTATTGGACAGTCTAGCTCCTACAATGAGCAGTTCTTC. Amino acids: CASSIGQSSSYNEQFF.

This clone was found once. The genes are TRBV18 and TRBJ1-5, with D uncertain. The germline V and J ends were trimmed by 5 bases and 5 bases, with 10 bases remaining between them. Germline CDR1 reads KGHSH; CDR2 reads LQKENI. This CDR3 has 13 amino acids. CDR3 in DNA: TGTGCCAGCTCAGGTCAGACTGATCAGCCCCAGCATTTT. Protein sequence: CASSGQTDQPQHF.

The chain uses TRBV7-2 and TRBJ2-5, with TRBD2 matching 8 bases. The germline V gene encodes CDR1 SGHTA and CDR2 FQGNSA. V was clipped by 4 bases and J by 5 bases; unmatched bases: 15. CDR3 length equals 17 residues. The CDR3 sequence: CASSSSRASGLRETQYF. CDR3 in DNA: TGTGCCAGCAGCTCGTCTCGGGCTAGCGGGCTACGGGAGACCCAGTACTTC.

This clone was seen a handful of times. The rearrangement joins TRBV5-1 to TRBJ2-2; 8 bases fit TRBD2. The CDR3 covers 14 residues. V was pared by 6 bases and J by 7 bases, with 8 bases of the junction left unmatched. Germline V gene lookup returns CDR1 SGHRS and CDR2 YFSETQ. The CDR3: CASMGSGSFGELFF. In DNA, the CDR3 is TGCGCCAGCATGGGCAGCGGGAGTTTCGGGGAGCTGTTTTTT. The variable domain in full, with the rest retrieved from reference TRBV5-1 and TRBJ2-2, is KAGVTQTPRYLIKTRGQQVTLSCSPISGHRSVSWYQQTPGQGLQFLFEYFSETQRNKGNFPGRFSGRQFSNSRSEMNVSTLELGDSALYLCASMGSGSFGELFFGEGSRLTVL.

The CDR3 here is CASSHRVEDTEAFF. CDR3 nucleotide sequence: TGTGCCAGCAGCCACCGGGTGGAGGACACTGAAGCTTTCTTT. The J gene is TRBJ1-1, the V gene TRBV9; D remains unclear. This CDR3 spans 14 amino acids. Germline V CDR1 and CDR2: SGDLS, YYNGEE. Trimming stripped 4 bases from V and 3 bases from J, with 13 bases between. The variable domain in full, with the rest retrieved from reference TRBV9 and TRBJ1-1, is DSGVTQTPKHLITATGQRVTLRCSPRSGDLSVYWYQQSLDQGLQFLIQYYNGEERAKGNILERFSAQQFPDLHSELNLSSLELGDSALYFCASSHRVEDTEAFFGQGTRLTVV.

This rearrangement joins TRBV19 to TRBJ2-5; 10 nucleotides line up with TRBD2. V shed 3 bases, J shed 5 bases, and the junction held 9 bases outside the gene matches. The germline V gene has CDR1 LNHDA and CDR2 SQIVND (reference sequence). This CDR3 has 16 amino acids. The CDR3 sequence is CASSIVSGRSRETQYF. The CDR3 DNA sequence: TGTGCCAGTAGTATCGTTAGCGGGAGGTCGAGGGAGACCCAGTACTTC.

V gene TRBV19 combines with J gene TRBJ2-7, with 7 bases identical to TRBD2. The germline CDR1 and CDR2 sequences are LNHDA and SQIVND (reference sequence). With 3 bases clipped from V and 3 bases from J, the junction kept 8 bases outside the gene matches. The CDR3 spans 15 residues. CDR3 sequence: CASSISLAVIYEQYF. Written as DNA, the CDR3 is TGTGCCAGTAGTATCTCCCTAGCGGTTATCTACGAGCAGTACTTC. The full variable domain, its missing parts supplied by reference TRBV19 and TRBJ2-7, is DGGITQSPKYLFRKEGQNVTLSCEQNLNHDAMYWYRQDPGQGLRLIYYSQIVNDFQKGDIAEGYSVSREKKESFPLTVTSAQKNPTAFYLCASSISLAVIYEQYFGPGTRLTVT.

The J gene is TRBJ2-6, the V gene TRBV15, with D tentatively TRBD1 (5 bases). Germline V gene lookup returns CDR1 LNHNV and CDR2 YYDKDF (reference sequence). V was cut by 1 base and J by 1 base, with 5 bases left in between. The CDR3 extends over 15 amino acids. The CDR3 bases are TGTGCCACCAGCAGAGCAGGGTCTGGGGCCAACGTCCTGACTTTC. Translated, it gives CATSRAGSGANVLTF.

The rearrangement uses TRBV29-1 and TRBJ1-2; tentatively, D is TRBD1 (5 bases). Trimming stripped 1 base from V and 8 bases from J, with 14 bases between. The CDR3 spans 13 residues. Germline CDR1 and CDR2: SQVTM and ANQGSEA. The CDR3 coding sequence is TGCAGCGTTGAAGGGGGGGGGTCTGGCGGCTACACCTTC. Translation: CSVEGGGSGGYTF. The full variable domain, completed using reference TRBV29-1 and TRBJ1-2, is SAVISQKPSRDICQRGTSLTIQCQVDSQVTMMFWYRQQPGQSLTLIATANQGSEATYESGFVIDKFPISRPNLTFSTLTVSNMSPEDSSIYLCSVEGGGSGGYTFGSGTRLTVV.

The rearrangement uses TRBV6-1 and TRBJ2-7; 13 nucleotides agree with TRBD2. The trim removed 7 bases at V and 10 bases at J, leaving 13 bases unmatched. In germline, CDR1 is MNHNS, CDR2 SASEGT. This CDR3 has 15 residues. The CDR3 DNA reads TGTGCCAGCACTAAAGTACTAGCGGGGGGGGATGATCAGTACTTC. Protein: CASTKVLAGGDDQYF.

This chain connects TRBV2 to TRBJ1-1; D perhaps matches TRBD1 (6 bases). The CDR3 extends over 12 amino acids. V lost 7 bases and J 5 bases, leaving 11 bases between the germline ends. Germline-derived CDR1 and CDR2 are SNHLY and FYNNEI. CDR3 amino acids: CASIGGGTEAFF. The CDR3 bases are TGTGCCAGCATAGGGGGTGGGACTGAAGCTTTCTTT.

This rearrangement joins TRBV27 to TRBJ1-1; tentatively, D is TRBD1 (6 bases). Trimming took 6 bases from V and 6 from J, leaving 23 bases between them. The CDR3 has 16 amino acids. Germline assignment: CDR1 MNHEY and CDR2 SMNVEV (reference sequence). The CDR3 nucleotides read TGTGCCAGCAGCCAGCTCATCAGGGGAGATAGAGCTGAAGCTTTCTTT. As protein: CASSQLIRGDRAEAFF.

This clone was seen a single time. This chain connects TRBV12-5 to TRBJ2-7; D is possibly TRBD1 (7 bases). The CDR3 sequence is 13 residues long. The germline V and J ends were trimmed by 11 bases and 6 bases, with 20 bases remaining between them. CDR1 is LGHNT and CDR2 is FRNRAP in the germline V gene. This CDR3 reads CASRGTVDSEQYF. The CDR3 DNA reads TGTGCTTCCCGCGGGACAGTGGACTCCGAGCAGTACTTC.

The gene calls are TRBV7-9 and TRBJ1-6; 8 bases agree with TRBD1. The length of the CDR3 is 16 residues. Per germline, CDR1 SEHNR and CDR2 FQNEAQ (reference sequence). Germline trimming cut 6 bases from V and 2 bases from J; bases unmatched to any gene: 6. The CDR3 is CASSSGQVAYNSPLHF. CDR3 nucleotides: TGTGCCAGCAGTTCGGGACAGGTTGCCTATAATTCACCCCTCCACTTT.

The chain is built from TRBV7-2 and TRBJ1-5; TRBD1 matches at 9 bases. The V segment lost 5 bases and the J segment 0 bases; nucleotides outside the gene matches: 2. Germline V lookup: CDR1 SGHTA, CDR2 FQGNSA. There are 15 residues in the CDR3. In DNA, the CDR3 is TGTGCCAGCAGCCCACAGGGGGCTAGCAATCAGCCCCAGCATTTT. It specifies CASSPQGASNQPQHF. The complete variable domain, with remaining parts taken from reference TRBV7-2 and TRBJ1-5, reads GAGVSQSPSNKVTEKGKDVELRCDPISGHTALYWYRQSLGQGLEFLIYFQGNSAPDKSGLPSDRFSAERTGGSVSTLTIQRTQQEDSAVYLCASSPQGASNQPQHFGDGTRLSIL.

The V and J genes are TRBV7-3 and TRBJ1-1; the match to TRBD1 covers 10 bases. The trim removed 5 bases at V and 1 base at J, leaving 4 bases unmatched. The CDR3 runs 15 residues. Germline CDR1 SGHTA, CDR2 FQGTGA. In DNA form, the CDR3 reads TGTGCCAGCAGCCCGACAGGGGGCCGGAACACTGAAGCTTTCTTT. This codes for CASSPTGGRNTEAFF.

The rearrangement joins TRBV19 to TRBJ2-6; 10 nucleotides agree with TRBD1. J lost 1 base, V lost 5 bases, and 5 bases had no gene match. Looked up from germline, CDR1 is LNHDA and CDR2 is SQIVND (reference sequence). CDR3 length: 17 residues. CDR3 in amino acids: CASSPGTGVSGANVLTF. The CDR3 bases are TGTGCCAGTAGTCCCGGGACAGGGGTGTCTGGGGCCAACGTCCTGACTTTC.

The V call is TRBV29-1, the J call TRBJ2-1; TRBD1 matches at 7 bases. J was trimmed by 5 bases and V by 2 bases; bases with no gene match: 9. Germline V gene sequence: CDR1 SQVTM, CDR2 ANQGSEA. The CDR3 has 15 amino acids. The CDR3 nucleotides are TGCAGCGTTGAACTTCCCAGGGGGTTCAACAATGAGCAGTTCTTC. It translates to CSVELPRGFNNEQFF.

The CDR3 nucleotides read TGCAGCGTTGAAGGGACAGGAGATGGCTACACCTTC. Encoded protein: CSVEGTGDGYTF. The chain joins TRBV29-1 to TRBJ1-2; 7 bases map to TRBD1. Looked up from germline, CDR1 is SQVTM and CDR2 is ANQGSEA. V trimming: 1 base; J trimming: 6 bases; junction bases outside the gene matches: 2. The CDR3 is 12 amino acids.

This clone was recorded once. The V and J genes are TRBV4-2 and TRBJ2-1, with 7 bases that match TRBD2. CDR3 size: 12 residues. Germline values: CDR1 LGHNA, CDR2 YNFKEQ. Trimming at V came to 5 bases and at J to 9 bases, leaving 4 bases not matched to a gene. The CDR3 protein is CASSTRGGEQFF. The CDR3, as DNA: TGTGCCAGCAGCACCCGCGGGGGTGAGCAGTTCTTC.

CDR3 nucleotide sequence: TGTGCCAGCAGTGGGACGGGAAATCAGCCCCAGCATTTT. It translates to CASSGTGNQPQHF. The rearrangement joins TRBV2 to TRBJ1-5, with unresolved D. The length of the CDR3 is 13 residues. Trimming stripped 4 bases from V and 4 bases from J, with 8 bases between. Germline V lookup: CDR1 SNHLY, CDR2 FYNNEI.

This chain links TRBV11-2 with TRBJ2-5; 7 bases map to TRBD1. V lost 1 base, J lost 7 bases, and 6 bases stayed unmatched. The CDR3 is 14 amino acids. Germline V CDR1 and CDR2: SGHAT, FQNNGV. DNA of the CDR3: TGTGCCAGCAGCTTAGGGACAGGCCAGGGGACCCAGTACTTC. Encoded protein: CASSLGTGQGTQYF.

The chain recombines TRBV7-2 with TRBJ2-7; 11 nucleotides match TRBD2. The trim removed 3 bases at V and 1 base at J, leaving 2 bases unmatched. Germline V gives CDR1 SGHTA, CDR2 FQGNSA. The CDR3 contains 15 residues. The CDR3 loop reads CASSFSGGGSYEQYF. CDR3 in DNA: TGTGCCAGCAGCTTTAGCGGGGGGGGATCCTACGAGCAGTACTTC. Full variable domain (remainder filled in from reference TRBV7-2 and TRBJ2-7): GAGVSQSPSNKVTEKGKDVELRCDPISGHTALYWYRQSLGQGLEFLIYFQGNSAPDKSGLPSDRFSAERTGGSVSTLTIQRTQQEDSAVYLCASSFSGGGSYEQYFGPGTRLTVT.